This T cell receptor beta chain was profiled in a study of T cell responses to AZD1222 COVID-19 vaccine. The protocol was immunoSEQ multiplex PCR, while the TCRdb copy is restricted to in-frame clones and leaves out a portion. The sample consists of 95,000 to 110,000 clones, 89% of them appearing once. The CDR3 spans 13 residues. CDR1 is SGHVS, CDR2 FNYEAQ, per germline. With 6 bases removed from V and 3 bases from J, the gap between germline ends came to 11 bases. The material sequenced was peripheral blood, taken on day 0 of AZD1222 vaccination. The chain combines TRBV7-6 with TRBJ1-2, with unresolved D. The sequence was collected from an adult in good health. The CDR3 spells CASSITEDYGYTF. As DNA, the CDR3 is TGTGCCAGCAGTATTACAGAAGACTATGGCTACACCTTC.